Following are 17 T cell receptor beta chains from one sample sequenced in a study of blood T cell repertoires in COVID-19. Repertoires were generated with immunoSEQ multiplex PCR, while TCRdb's copy carries only in-frame clones and drops some. The sample lists about 140,000 clones; roughly 80% were seen once. The sequencing sample was made of peripheral blood. The receptors were gathered from a man in his sixties who had recovered from COVID-19.

This chain links TRBV7-3 with TRBJ2-7, with 11 nucleotides matching TRBD1. The V and J ends lost 3 bases and 7 bases, in that order; junction bases with no gene match: 2. The CDR3 covers 13 residues. Germline CDR1 and CDR2: SGHTA and FQGTGA. The CDR3 region has the DNA TGTGCCAGCAGCTTGGACAGGGGGCGAGAGCAGTACTTC. It encodes CASSLDRGREQYF. The full variable domain, completed using reference TRBV7-3 and TRBJ2-7, is GAGVSQTPSNKVTEKGKYVELRCDPISGHTALYWYRQSLGQGPEFLIYFQGTGAADDSGLPNDRFFAVRPEGSVSTLKIQRTERGDSAVYLCASSLDRGREQYFGPGTRLTVT.

CDR3 bases: TGTGCCAGTAGTACTACAGGGGGCCCATATGGCTACACCTTC. This sequence encodes CASSTTGGPYGYTF. The V call is TRBV19, the J call TRBJ1-2, with 9 bases fitting TRBD1. The CDR3 is 14 amino acids. Germline trimming cut 4 bases from V and 5 bases from J; bases unmatched to any gene: 5. Per the germline V gene, CDR1 is LNHDA and CDR2 is SQIVND (reference sequence).

The chain uses TRBV6-1 and TRBJ1-6, with D possibly matching TRBD1 (6 bases). Trimming shortened V by 3 bases and J by 3 bases, and 12 bases separated the two germline ends. The CDR3 is made up of 16 amino acids. CDR1 is MNHNS, CDR2 SASEGT, per germline. The CDR3 DNA sequence: TGTGCCAGCAGTGATAACAGGGATTTCTATAATTCACCCCTCCACTTT. This translates into CASSDNRDFYNSPLHF.

The chain employs TRBV19 and TRBJ1-5, with D perhaps matching TRBD1 (6 bases). V was cut by 5 bases and J by 0 bases, with 11 bases left in between. The CDR3 contains 15 residues. Germline V gives CDR1 LNHDA, CDR2 SQIVND (reference sequence). CDR3 region: CASSETGYSNQPQHF. CDR3 bases: TGTGCCAGTAGTGAGACAGGCTATAGCAATCAGCCCCAGCATTTT.

The chain is built from TRBV4-1 and TRBJ2-3; TRBD2 is a possible D gene (6 bases). This CDR3 has 18 amino acids. CDR1 is MGHRA, CDR2 YSYEKL, per germline. V was pared by 0 bases and J by 0 bases, with 16 bases between. CDR3 sequence: CASSQDGMGRGSTDTQYF. The CDR3 DNA reads TGCGCCAGCAGCCAAGATGGAATGGGGCGGGGAAGCACAGATACGCAGTATTTT.

V and J are TRBV7-2 and TRBJ2-1; 13 bases map to TRBD2. Germline trimming cut 0 bases from V and 0 bases from J; bases unmatched to any gene: 14. Per germline, CDR1 SGHTA and CDR2 FQGNSA. CDR3 size: 22 residues. The CDR3 is CASSLAGTSGLAGIGSYNEQFF. CDR3 nucleotides: TGTGCCAGCAGCTTAGCGGGGACCTCGGGACTAGCGGGAATTGGCTCCTACAATGAGCAGTTCTTC.

This chain connects TRBV28 to TRBJ1-6; D is unclear. Trimming stripped 6 bases from V and 7 bases from J, with 19 bases between. From germline, CDR1 is MDHEN and CDR2 SYDVKM. The CDR3 totals 16 residues. The CDR3 region has the DNA TGTGCCAGCAGCCCCATTTCTGGCTTGTGGAATTCACCCCTCCACTTT. Translated: CASSPISGLWNSPLHF.

The genes are TRBV6-5 and TRBJ1-1; D possibly corresponds to TRBD1 (5 bases). Trimming removed 0 bases from V and 3 bases from J, with 11 bases in between. The CDR3 has 15 amino acids. Per the germline V gene, CDR1 is MNHEY and CDR2 is SVGAGI. CDR3 sequence reads: CASSYSGGAYTEAFF. DNA of the CDR3: TGTGCCAGCAGTTACTCGGGCGGGGCCTACACTGAAGCTTTCTTT.

The V gene is TRBV5-5, the J gene TRBJ2-5, with 9 bases that match TRBD2. The CDR3 covers 16 residues. Germline values: CDR1 SGHKS, CDR2 YYEKEE (reference sequence). Losses at the gene ends were 0 bases for V and 5 bases for J; bases not matched to a gene: 8. CDR3 in amino acids: CASSLVGSGRRETQYF. The DNA for the CDR3 is TGTGCCAGCAGCTTGGTAGGGAGCGGGAGGCGGGAGACCCAGTACTTC. Supplemented by reference TRBV5-5 and TRBJ2-5, the full variable domain reads DAGVTQSPTHLIKTRGQQVTLRCSPISGHKSVSWYQQVLGQGPQFIFQYYEKEERGRGNFPDRFSARQFPNYSSELNVNALLLGDSALYLCASSLVGSGRRETQYFGPGTRLLVL.

V gene TRBV6-5 combines with J gene TRBJ2-2, with D perhaps TRBD1 (6 bases). The germline V gene has CDR1 MNHEY and CDR2 SVGAGI. Trimming stripped 0 bases from V and 1 base from J, with 9 bases between. The CDR3 contains 16 residues. The chain's CDR3 is CASSYSWGRNTGELFF. For the CDR3, the DNA is TGTGCCAGCAGTTACTCTTGGGGGCGGAACACCGGGGAGCTGTTTTTT.

CDR3: CASSLGGPRDTQYF. The DNA for the CDR3 is TGTGCCAGCAGCTTGGGCGGCCCTCGAGATACGCAGTATTTT. V is TRBV5-4 and J is TRBJ2-3; D gene ambiguous. Germline assignment: CDR1 SGHNT and CDR2 YYREEE (reference sequence). The CDR3 contains 14 residues. Trimming took 0 bases from V and 5 from J, leaving 10 bases between them. Filled out from reference TRBV5-4 and TRBJ2-3, the complete variable domain reads ETGVTQSPTHLIKTRGQQVTLRCSSQSGHNTVSWYQQALGQGPQFIFQYYREEENGRGNFPPRFSGLQFPNYSSELNVNALELDDSALYLCASSLGGPRDTQYFGPGTRLTVL.

The table lists this clone with a few counts. This chain joins TRBV4-2 and TRBJ2-5, with a weak D call TRBD1 (5 bases). In germline, CDR1 is LGHNA, CDR2 YNFKEQ. Trimming left V 1 base short and J 2 bases short, with 8 bases between. The length of the CDR3 is 14 residues. The DNA for the CDR3 is TGTGCCAGCAGCCAAGCCGACAGACAAGAGACCCAGTACTTC. Its protein is CASSQADRQETQYF.

This sequence joins TRBV2 and TRBJ1-2; D uncertain. Germline CDR1 is SNHLY and CDR2 is FYNNEI. This CDR3 comprises 12 residues. The ends were cut back, 6 bases at V and 5 bases at J, with 10 bases in the middle. This chain's CDR3 is CASRATRYGYTF. The CDR3 DNA sequence: TGTGCCAGCAGGGCCACGAGGTATGGCTACACCTTC. The variable domain in full, completed from reference TRBV2 and TRBJ1-2, reads EPEVTQTPSHQVTQMGQEVILRCVPISNHLYFYWYRQILGQKVEFLVSFYNNEISEKSEIFDDQFSVERPDGSNFTLKIRSTKLEDSAMYFCASRATRYGYTFGSGTRLTVV.

This rearrangement joins TRBV28 to TRBJ1-4; 9 positions agree with TRBD1. The CDR3 contains 15 residues. Unmatched junction bases numbered 10, after V lost 6 bases and J lost 8 bases. CDR1 MDHEN and CDR2 SYDVKM come from the germline V gene. The CDR3 nucleotides are TGTGCCAGCAGCCCCGGAGGGACAGGGCAGGAAAAACTGTTTTTT. Amino acids: CASSPGGTGQEKLFF.

The V call is TRBV19, the J call TRBJ2-7, with D possibly TRBD2 on 5 matching bases. Germline V gene sequence: CDR1 LNHDA, CDR2 SQIVND (reference sequence). This CDR3 has 13 residues. Trimming stripped 5 bases from V and 4 bases from J, with 12 bases between. In DNA form, the CDR3 reads TGTGCCAGTAGTCCCGCCGGAGGATACGAGCAGTACTTC. This translates into CASSPAGGYEQYF.

The chain carries TRBV4-3 and TRBJ1-1; unclear D gene. Per the germline V gene, CDR1 is LGHNA and CDR2 is YSLEER. The CDR3 sequence is 14 residues long. Trimming shortened V by 1 base and J by 1 base, and 7 bases separated the two germline ends. CDR3 nucleotides: TGCGCCAGCAGCCAAGCGCGCCGGAACACTGAAGCTTTCTTT. It encodes CASSQARRNTEAFF.

The chain carries TRBV19 and TRBJ2-6; a possible D gene is TRBD1 (5 bases). V lost 6 bases and J 1 base, leaving 13 bases between the germline ends. The germline gives CDR1 LNHDA, CDR2 SQIVND (reference sequence). The CDR3 loop spans 16 amino acids. The CDR3 protein is CASRGRGGSGANVLTF. The DNA for the CDR3 is TGTGCCAGTAGAGGAAGGGGTGGGTCTGGGGCCAACGTCCTGACTTTC. The complete variable domain, with remaining parts taken from reference TRBV19 and TRBJ2-6, reads DGGITQSPKYLFRKEGQNVTLSCEQNLNHDAMYWYRQDPGQGLRLIYYSQIVNDFQKGDIAEGYSVSREKKESFPLTVTSAQKNPTAFYLCASRGRGGSGANVLTFGAGSRLTVL.